These T cell receptor beta chains were read from a single sample in a study of T-cell memory formation after mild COVID-19. TCRdb called the 5' RACE reads again in MiXCR, with one record for every CDR3 protein. In the table there are about 270,000 distinct CDR3 sequences, approximately 18% of which are singletons. Sequenced material: PBMCs or a T cell subset sorted from them (not recorded which). All receptors derive from a man aged 18 to 35 who had mild COVID-19 (a few samples of this study predate the infection). Cell type and time point are not known. Each CDR3 is given with its conserved first and last residue. The D gene is left open where the match is weak. Expanded clones are given a class, and other clones once, few, many or no size at all.

clone_size: many
j_call: TRBJ1-1
d_call: TRBD1
v_call: TRBV5-1
cdr3_nt: TGCGCCAGCAGCAGGGATGAGTCAGGGGGCACTGAAGCTTTCTTT
cdr3_aa: CASSRDESGGTEAFF

clone_size: NA
j_call: TRBJ2-3
d_call: TRBD2
v_call: TRBV9
cdr3_nt: TGTGCCAGCAGCGTAGGGATAGCGGGGACGGATACGCAGTATTTT
cdr3_aa: CASSVGIAGTDTQYF

clone_size: few
j_call: TRBJ2-2
d_call: NA
v_call: TRBV12-3/TRBV12-4
cdr3_nt: TGTGCCAGCAGCCCGGACAGCTTCACCGGGGAGCTGTTTTTT
cdr3_aa: CASSPDSFTGELFF

clone_size: few
j_call: TRBJ1-2
d_call: NA
v_call: TRBV12-3/TRBV12-4
cdr3_nt: TGTGCCAGCAGCCAAGGCCAGCCCAACTATGGCTACACCTTC
cdr3_aa: CASSQGQPNYGYTF

clone_size: few
j_call: TRBJ2-3
d_call: NA
v_call: TRBV4-3
cdr3_nt: TGCGCCAGCAGCCAAGGGACGGTTCCAGATACGCAGTATTTT
cdr3_aa: CASSQGTVPDTQYF

clone_size: NA
j_call: TRBJ2-5
d_call: TRBD1
v_call: TRBV6-2/TRBV6-3
cdr3_nt: TGTGCCAGCAGTCCCGTGAGCGACAGGGGCCAAGAGACCCAGTACTTC
cdr3_aa: CASSPVSDRGQETQYF

clone_size: NA
j_call: TRBJ2-7
d_call: TRBD1
v_call: TRBV7-9
cdr3_nt: TGTGCCTGCGACAGGGGGCTGTACGAGCAGTACTTC
cdr3_aa: CACDRGLYEQYF

clone_size: NA
j_call: TRBJ2-1
d_call: TRBD1
v_call: TRBV5-1
cdr3_nt: TGCGCCAGCAGCTTGGTAGGGACAGGGATGGATGAGCAGTTCTTC
cdr3_aa: CASSLVGTGMDEQFF

clone_size: NA
j_call: TRBJ2-1
d_call: NA
v_call: TRBV12-5
cdr3_nt: TGTGCTAGTGGCCCCGACAGAGGCTATGAGCAGTTCTTC
cdr3_aa: CASGPDRGYEQFF

clone_size: few
j_call: TRBJ1-1
d_call: NA
v_call: TRBV7-9
cdr3_nt: TGTGCCAGCAGCTCCAGGACCCCGGGCACTGAAGCTTTCTTT
cdr3_aa: CASSSRTPGTEAFF

clone_size: NA
j_call: TRBJ1-1
d_call: NA
v_call: TRBV10-3
cdr3_nt: TGTGCCATCAGTAAACAGGGTGGCACTGAAGCTTTCTTT
cdr3_aa: CAISKQGGTEAFF

clone_size: few
j_call: TRBJ2-1
d_call: NA
v_call: TRBV6-5
cdr3_nt: TGTGCCAGCAGAACGACAGGAAATGAGCAGTTCTTC
cdr3_aa: CASRTTGNEQFF

clone_size: NA
j_call: TRBJ2-1
d_call: NA
v_call: TRBV15
cdr3_nt: TGTGCCACCAGCACCAGAGCGGTTAATGAGCAGTTCTTC
cdr3_aa: CATSTRAVNEQFF

clone_size: NA
j_call: TRBJ1-3
d_call: NA
v_call: TRBV20-1
cdr3_nt: TGCAGTGCTAGAGATCCACAGGGAGGTCCTTCCCGGCCTGGAAACACCATATATTTT
cdr3_aa: CSARDPQGGPSRPGNTIYF

clone_size: NA
j_call: TRBJ2-2
d_call: NA
v_call: TRBV28
cdr3_nt: TGTGCCAGCAGTTTAGTGGGTCGGAGCGGGGAGCTGTTTTTT
cdr3_aa: CASSLVGRSGELFF

clone_size: NA
j_call: TRBJ2-3
d_call: NA
v_call: TRBV5-1
cdr3_nt: TGCGCCAGCAGCTTGGGACAGATGACAGATACGCAGTATTTT
cdr3_aa: CASSLGQMTDTQYF

clone_size: few
j_call: TRBJ2-1
d_call: NA
v_call: TRBV5-1
cdr3_nt: TGCGCCAGCAGCTCTGGGGGGTTGTACAATGAGCAGTTCTTC
cdr3_aa: CASSSGGLYNEQFF

clone_size: NA
j_call: TRBJ2-3
d_call: NA
v_call: TRBV27
cdr3_nt: TGTGCGCATGGGCCGGGGGGCGGAGATACGCAGTATTTT
cdr3_aa: CAHGPGGGDTQYF

clone_size: few
j_call: TRBJ2-7
d_call: NA
v_call: TRBV7-9
cdr3_nt: TGTGCCAGCACGGGTCGAAAGTCCTACGAGCAGTACTTC
cdr3_aa: CASTGRKSYEQYF

clone_size: few
j_call: TRBJ2-6
d_call: NA
v_call: TRBV12-3/TRBV12-4
cdr3_nt: TGTGCCAGCAGCACTACAGGGACTGGGGCCAACGTCCTGACTTTC
cdr3_aa: CASSTTGTGANVLTF

clone_size: NA
j_call: TRBJ2-1
d_call: NA
v_call: TRBV6-6
cdr3_nt: TGTGCCAGCGGTACCCGGGCCTTTTACAATGAGCAGTTCTTC
cdr3_aa: CASGTRAFYNEQFF

clone_size: few
j_call: TRBJ1-2
d_call: NA
v_call: TRBV27
cdr3_nt: TGTGCCAGCAGACACCCTCGAAATGCCGACGGCTACACCTTC
cdr3_aa: CASRHPRNADGYTF

clone_size: few
j_call: TRBJ2-5
d_call: NA
v_call: TRBV7-6
cdr3_nt: TGTGCCAGCAGCTTAGATCCCCAAGAGACCCAGTACTTC
cdr3_aa: CASSLDPQETQYF

clone_size: NA
j_call: TRBJ2-3
d_call: NA
v_call: TRBV20-1
cdr3_nt: TGCAGTGCTAGAGATTGGGGCGGGGACTTCCCAGATACGCAGTATTTT
cdr3_aa: CSARDWGGDFPDTQYF

clone_size: many
j_call: TRBJ2-5
d_call: NA
v_call: TRBV4-3
cdr3_nt: TGCGCCAGCAGCCAAGAGAATACAGGAGGGACCCAGTACTTC
cdr3_aa: CASSQENTGGTQYF

clone_size: many
j_call: TRBJ2-5
d_call: NA
v_call: TRBV24-1
cdr3_nt: TGTGCCACCAGTGATTTCCGGGGTGAAGAGACCCAGTACTTC
cdr3_aa: CATSDFRGEETQYF

clone_size: few
j_call: TRBJ2-1
d_call: NA
v_call: TRBV4-3
cdr3_nt: TGCGCCAGCAGCCAGGGGGAGGGACAGCTTTACAATGAGCAGTTCTTC
cdr3_aa: CASSQGEGQLYNEQFF

clone_size: few
j_call: TRBJ2-1
d_call: NA
v_call: TRBV29-1
cdr3_nt: TGCAGCGTTGAAGATCCTGGTGGCTTCACATGGGATGAGCAGTTCTTC
cdr3_aa: CSVEDPGGFTWDEQFF

clone_size: few
j_call: TRBJ1-1
d_call: NA
v_call: TRBV2
cdr3_nt: TGTGCCAGCAAAGCAGGGAAGTCGGCTGAAGCTTTCTTT
cdr3_aa: CASKAGKSAEAFF

clone_size: few
j_call: TRBJ2-3
d_call: NA
v_call: TRBV7-9
cdr3_nt: TGTGCCAGCAGCCACCGACAGTTCACAGATACGCAGTATTTT
cdr3_aa: CASSHRQFTDTQYF

clone_size: few
j_call: TRBJ1-5
d_call: NA
v_call: TRBV12-3/TRBV12-4
cdr3_nt: TGTGCCAGCAGTTTCTCACCTGCTTATAGCAATCAGCCCCAGCATTTT
cdr3_aa: CASSFSPAYSNQPQHF

clone_size: NA
j_call: TRBJ2-6
d_call: TRBD1
v_call: TRBV5-1
cdr3_nt: TGCGCCAGCAGCTCTCCCCCCGGGACAGGGTCGTCTGGGGCCAACGTCCTGACTTTC
cdr3_aa: CASSSPPGTGSSGANVLTF

clone_size: NA
j_call: TRBJ2-5
d_call: NA
v_call: TRBV27
cdr3_nt: TGTGCCAGCAGTTTACGTACAAGGGAGACCCAGTACTTC
cdr3_aa: CASSLRTRETQYF

clone_size: few
j_call: TRBJ2-2
d_call: TRBD2
v_call: TRBV10-1
cdr3_nt: TGCGCCAGCAGTAGTAGCGGGGCCAGGACCGGGGAGCTGTTTTTT
cdr3_aa: CASSSSGARTGELFF

clone_size: NA
j_call: TRBJ2-1
d_call: NA
v_call: TRBV4-2
cdr3_nt: TGTGCCAGCAGCCAAGAGGGGGTTAGCGGAGGAACGCGGAATGAGCAGTTCTTC
cdr3_aa: CASSQEGVSGGTRNEQFF

clone_size: NA
j_call: TRBJ1-5
d_call: NA
v_call: TRBV4-2
cdr3_nt: TGTGCCAGCAGCTCCAGGGTGGGGCAGGGAGATCAGCCCCAGCATTTT
cdr3_aa: CASSSRVGQGDQPQHF

clone_size: NA
j_call: TRBJ1-1
d_call: NA
v_call: TRBV5-1
cdr3_nt: TGCGCCAGCAGCACTGGGGGACAAAACACTGAAGCTTTCTTT
cdr3_aa: CASSTGGQNTEAFF

clone_size: few
j_call: TRBJ1-2
d_call: TRBD1
v_call: TRBV3-1
cdr3_nt: TGTGCCACCTCCAAGGGACGGGACAGGGTCGGCTACACCTTC
cdr3_aa: CATSKGRDRVGYTF

clone_size: few
j_call: TRBJ2-1
d_call: NA
v_call: TRBV4-1
cdr3_nt: TGCGCCAGCAGCCAAGATCATGGGCGGAGTTATGGCTACAATGAGCAGTTCTTC
cdr3_aa: CASSQDHGRSYGYNEQFF

clone_size: few
j_call: TRBJ1-5
d_call: NA
v_call: TRBV4-3
cdr3_nt: TGCGCCAGCAGCCAAGACAGGAGGCGTAATCAGCCCCAGCATTTT
cdr3_aa: CASSQDRRRNQPQHF

clone_size: NA
j_call: TRBJ1-4
d_call: NA
v_call: TRBV7-2
cdr3_nt: TGTGCCAGCAGCTTAGCAGGGCCTACTAATGAAAAACTGTTTTTT
cdr3_aa: CASSLAGPTNEKLFF

clone_size: NA
j_call: TRBJ1-2
d_call: NA
v_call: TRBV3-1
cdr3_nt: TGTGCCAGCAGCCAAGGATCCGGCTATGGCTACACCTTC
cdr3_aa: CASSQGSGYGYTF

clone_size: NA
j_call: TRBJ2-5
d_call: TRBD2
v_call: TRBV20-1
cdr3_nt: TGCAGTGCTAGAGGGTCTAGCGGGGGTGAGACCCAGTACTTC
cdr3_aa: CSARGSSGGETQYF

clone_size: few
j_call: TRBJ2-1
d_call: NA
v_call: TRBV5-1
cdr3_nt: TGCGCCAGCAGCTTGGCCCCCCTCAATGAGCAGTTCTTC
cdr3_aa: CASSLAPLNEQFF